One and the same sample provided the 29 T cell receptor beta chains below, sequenced in a study of metastatic and nonmetastatic thyroid tumors. TCRdb called clones again from the PCR reads with MiXCR. The sample has approximately 25,000 clones; roughly a quarter are singletons. Every patient underwent thyroid surgery untreated. The specimen was blood. The receptors derive from a male donor with papillary thyroid cancer or a benign thyroid nodule (not recorded which). Some clones in this sample may be carry-over from other donors' samples.

This clone was recorded at least ten times. The rearrangement links TRBV2 to TRBJ2-2; D may correspond to TRBD1 or TRBD2 (5 bases each). V was trimmed by 2 bases and J by 5 bases, leaving 15 bases between them. The CDR3 loop spans 16 amino acids. CDR1 and CDR2 (germline): SNHLY, FYNNEI. The DNA for the CDR3 is TGTGCCAGCAGTGAACCCCCGGGGCAGTGGACCGGGGAGCTGTTTTTT. It encodes CASSEPPGQWTGELFF. Variable domain in full (rest from reference TRBV2 and TRBJ2-2): EPEVTQTPSHQVTQMGQEVILRCVPISNHLYFYWYRQILGQKVEFLVSFYNNEISEKSEIFDDQFSVERPDGSNFTLKIRSTKLEDSAMYFCASSEPPGQWTGELFFGEGSRLTVL.

The chain links TRBV12-3 or TRBV12-4 to TRBJ1-1; no definite D call. V was trimmed by 5 bases and J by 0 bases, leaving 7 bases between them. The CDR3 extends over 13 amino acids. CDR3 nucleotides: TGTGCCAGCAGTCCTGGCTTGAACACTGAAGCTTTCTTT. Its protein product is CASSPGLNTEAFF.

Concerning this clone: Its ends do not fully match the called genes, so a read error is possible. This chain joins TRBV19 and TRBJ2-7; the D call may be TRBD1 or TRBD2 (5 bases each). The length of the CDR3 is 15 residues. Per the germline V gene, CDR1 is LNHDA and CDR2 is SQIVND (reference sequence). CDR3 sequence: CSSSTGWGSPYEQYF. The CDR3 DNA follows: TGTTCCAGTAGTACTGGGTGGGGGTCCCCCTACGAGCAGTACTTC. Complete variable domain (other parts from reference TRBV19 and TRBJ2-7): DGGITQSPKYLFRKEGQNVTLSCEQNLNHDAMYWYRQDPGQGLRLIYYSQIVNDFQKGDIAEGYSVSREKKESFPLTVTSAQKNPTAFYLCSSSTGWGSPYEQYFGPGTRLTVT.

This clone is categorized as medium-sized. The DNA for the CDR3 is TGTGCCACCAGTTCTTCCTCCGGGGGACTAGCGGGGGAGCAGTACTTC. Translating it yields CATSSSSGGLAGEQYF. V is TRBV24-1 and J is TRBJ2-7; 13 bases agree with TRBD2. This CDR3 comprises 16 residues. Trimming removed 6 bases from V and 7 bases from J; junction bases left unmatched: 11. From germline, CDR1 is KGHDR and CDR2 SFDVKD.

To note about this clone: The junction differs from germline at one of its ends, possibly a read error. Other DNA sequences within the sample encode an identical CDR3. The rearrangement links TRBV6-1 to TRBJ2-3; D ambiguous. CDR3 length: 14 residues. Germline V lookup: CDR1 MNHNS, CDR2 SASEGT. CDR3 sequence: CASSALRESDTQYF. In DNA, the CDR3 is TGTGCCAGTAGTGCTCTACGCGAGTCAGATACGCAGTATTTT.

Notes on this clone: At one end the junction does not follow the germline gene, possibly because of a read error. The V and J genes are TRBV9 and TRBJ1-3, with 7 positions matching TRBD1. The CDR3 runs to 15 residues. CDR1 and CDR2 from the germline V gene are SGDLS and YYNGEE. As DNA, the CDR3 is TGTGCCAGCAGCTTAGGGGGCCGAGAGGGAAACACCAGATATTTT. Amino acids: CASSLGGREGNTRYF. Together with reference TRBV9 and TRBJ1-3, the CDR3 gives the full variable domain: DSGVTQTPKHLITATGQRVTLRCSPRSGDLSVYWYQQSLDQGLQFLIQYYNGEERAKGNILERFSAQQFPDLHSELNLSSLELGDSALYFCASSLGGREGNTRYFGEGSWLTVV.

The chain joins TRBV6-1 to TRBJ1-2; perhaps TRBD1 as D (6 bases). This CDR3 is 14 amino acids long. The V gene's germline CDR1 is MNHNS and CDR2 SASEGT. The ends were cut back, 4 bases at V and 7 bases at J, with 16 bases in the middle. As DNA, the CDR3 is TGTGCCAGCAGTGCTGTCACAGGGTGCGGTGGCTACACCTTC. Protein sequence: CASSAVTGCGGYTF.

This clone was counted many times. The chain employs TRBV6-2 or TRBV6-3 and TRBJ1-2; D unclear. CDR3 length: 13 residues. Trimming removed 2 bases from V and 9 bases from J, with 13 bases in between. Germline V gene sequence: CDR1 MNHEY, CDR2 SVGEGT. The CDR3 nucleotides are TGTGCCAGCAGTTACCCCACCCCCGAGCGCTACACCTTC. This gives the protein CASSYPTPERYTF.

This clone was counted at least ten times. The rearrangement joins TRBV6-5 to TRBJ1-1; TRBD1 aligns across 9 bases. This CDR3 comprises 16 residues. Germline-derived CDR1 and CDR2 are MNHEY and SVGAGI. With V trimmed by 2 bases and J by 0 bases, 4 bases remained unmatched. The CDR3 sequence is CASSYGTGLLNTEAFF. The CDR3 bases are TGTGCCAGCAGTTACGGGACAGGGCTGCTGAACACTGAAGCTTTCTTT.

Many counts were recorded for this clone. The J gene is TRBJ1-2, the V gene TRBV4-3; the D gene is possibly TRBD1 (6 bases). This CDR3 comprises 15 residues. V was clipped by 0 bases and J by 8 bases, with 16 bases between them. The germline V gene has CDR1 LGHNA and CDR2 YSLEER. CDR3 DNA: TGCGCCAGCAGCCAAGATTACAGGGCAATGAGGGGCTACACCTTC. Translation gives CASSQDYRAMRGYTF.

By share, this clone ranks as medium-sized (0.01 to 0.1%). The chain employs TRBV6-1 and TRBJ1-2; D is uncertain. This CDR3 region has 16 residues. Trimming cost V 6 bases and J 1 base, with 18 bases left between them. CDR1 is MNHNS, CDR2 SASEGT, per germline. This CDR3 reads CASSPSGPGDNYGYTF. CDR3 coding DNA: TGTGCCAGCAGCCCTTCGGGCCCCGGGGATAACTATGGCTACACCTTC.

There are many counts of this clone. The chain has TRBV6-5 and TRBJ2-3; 11 bases are shared with TRBD2. The CDR3 covers 17 residues. Germline loops: CDR1 MNHEY, CDR2 SVGAGI. V gave up 6 bases and J gave up 2 bases; unmatched junction bases: 10. CDR3 coding DNA: TGTGCCAGCAGCTTTAGCGGGAGGGGAATATCCACAGATACGCAGTATTTT. The encoded protein is CASSFSGRGISTDTQYF.

This clone was seen a few times. This chain uses TRBV11-3 with TRBJ1-1; TRBD1 matches 7 bases. The CDR3 runs 13 residues. CDR1 and CDR2 (germline): SGHNT, YENEEA. With V trimmed by 5 bases and J by 4 bases, 4 bases remained unmatched. CDR3 protein: CASSPRDSTEAFF. Written as DNA, the CDR3 is TGTGCCAGCAGCCCCCGGGACAGCACTGAAGCTTTCTTT.

This clone was recorded many times. This sequence joins TRBV3-1 and TRBJ1-3; maybe TRBD1 (6 bases). The germline V gene encodes CDR1 LGHDT and CDR2 YNNKEL (reference sequence). There are 17 residues in the CDR3. The V end was cut by 1 base, the J end by 0 bases, with 13 bases between. This CDR3 is CASSQGRGTSSGNTIYF. The CDR3 region has the DNA TGTGCCAGCAGCCAAGGTAGAGGGACAAGCTCTGGAAACACCATATATTTT.

The table lists this clone with many counts. It may be a read error: a sequence one base away is much more abundant. The gene calls are TRBV11-3 and TRBJ2-7; 12 bases fit TRBD2. Germline assignment: CDR1 SGHNT and CDR2 YENEEA. After removal of 4 bases from V and 9 bases from J, the junction contained 10 bases not matched to a gene. The CDR3 loop spans 15 amino acids. The CDR3 region is CASSSTLAGGSGQYF. DNA for the CDR3: TGTGCCAGCAGCTCGACACTAGCGGGAGGATCCGGGCAGTACTTC.

A note on this clone: A much larger clone lies one base from this, so it may be a read error. The sample has other DNA sequences that encode this CDR3 too. CDR3 residues: CASEPWDRGNEQFF. For the CDR3, the DNA is TGTGCCAGCGAGCCGTGGGATAGGGGGAATGAGCAGTTCTTC. This chain connects TRBV5-6 to TRBJ2-1, with a tentative D call TRBD1 (6 bases). Germline V gives CDR1 SGHDT, CDR2 YYEEEE. The CDR3 has 14 amino acids. Trimming left V 7 bases short and J 7 bases short, with 18 bases between. Variable domain in full (rest from reference TRBV5-6 and TRBJ2-1): DAGVTQSPTHLIKTRGQQVTLRCSPKSGHDTVSWYQQALGQGPQFIFQYYEEEERQRGNFPDRFSGHQFPNYSSELNVNALLLGDSALYLCASEPWDRGNEQFFGPGTRLTVL.

The sample holds many counts of this clone. This sample also contains other DNA sequences that code for the same CDR3. The chain has TRBV29-1 and TRBJ2-7, with 9 bases aligning to TRBD2. CDR3 length: 14 residues. With V trimmed by 5 bases and J by 5 bases, 10 bases remained unmatched. Germline V gene data show CDR1 as SQVTM and CDR2 as ANQGSEA. CDR3 loop: CSVLGREGLDEQYF. The DNA for the CDR3 is TGCAGCGTTCTGGGGCGGGAGGGCCTGGACGAGCAGTACTTC.

This clone was detected many times. The chain carries TRBV9 and TRBJ2-5, with D perhaps matching TRBD1 or TRBD2 (6 bases each). The germline V and J ends were trimmed by 0 bases and 5 bases, with 20 bases remaining between them. This CDR3 is built from 17 residues. From germline, CDR1 is SGDLS and CDR2 YYNGEE. In DNA, the CDR3 is TGTGCCAGCAGCGTAGGGGGGCTGGGAGGAGTGGGGGAGACCCAGTACTTC. It translates to CASSVGGLGGVGETQYF. Full variable domain (missing parts from reference TRBV9 and TRBJ2-5): DSGVTQTPKHLITATGQRVTLRCSPRSGDLSVYWYQQSLDQGLQFLIQYYNGEERAKGNILERFSAQQFPDLHSELNLSSLELGDSALYFCASSVGGLGGVGETQYFGPGTRLLVL.

This clone was recorded many times. The V call is TRBV14, the J call TRBJ2-7, with D possibly matching TRBD1 (5 bases). The CDR3 extends over 13 amino acids. Germline V gene lookup returns CDR1 SGHDN and CDR2 FVKESK. V shed 5 bases and J shed 9 bases, with 17 bases lying between them. The CDR3, as DNA: TGTGCCAGCAGCTTACAGGTCCTATCGGTGCAGTACTTC. It codes for CASSLQVLSVQYF.

The J gene is TRBJ2-3, the V gene TRBV6-2 or TRBV6-3, with D possibly matching TRBD2 (6 bases). The V gene lost 4 bases and the J gene lost 0 bases, with 14 bases spanning the gap. The CDR3 totals 16 residues. Germline CDR1 and CDR2: MNHEY and SVGEGT. The CDR3 reads CASSFGGSTSTDTQYF. In DNA form, the CDR3 reads TGTGCCAGCAGTTTCGGAGGGTCAACTAGCACAGATACGCAGTATTTT.

This clone was counted a single time. The chain is built from TRBV18 and TRBJ2-7; possibly TRBD1 for D (5 bases). This CDR3 spans 15 amino acids. From germline, CDR1 is KGHSH and CDR2 LQKENI. V was pared by 0 bases and J by 0 bases, with 9 bases between. The CDR3 DNA is TGTGCCAGCTCACCACCCACAGGTGTCTCCTACGAGCAGTACTTC. Residues: CASSPPTGVSYEQYF.

This sequence joins TRBV4-1 and TRBJ1-1; D is perhaps TRBD1 (5 bases). The V end lost 3 bases, the J end lost 6 bases, and 8 bases lay between the germline ends. CDR3 length: 12 residues. The germline gives CDR1 MGHRA, CDR2 YSYEKL. This chain's CDR3 is CASSHQGSEAFF. In nucleotides, the CDR3 is TGCGCCAGCAGCCACCAGGGTTCTGAAGCTTTCTTT.

By its share, this clone is medium-sized (0.01 to 0.1%). The CDR3 sequence: CASSERASNQPQHF. The CDR3 DNA reads as TGTGCCAGCAGTGAGAGAGCGAGCAATCAGCCCCAGCATTTT. V usage is TRBV6-1 and J usage is TRBJ1-5, with D unresolved. This CDR3 contains 14 residues. V lost 3 bases and J lost 1, with 7 bases in between. The germline V gene encodes CDR1 MNHNS and CDR2 SASEGT.

This clone came up many times. The chain employs TRBV18 and TRBJ2-1; perhaps TRBD2 as D (5 bases). The germline V gene has CDR1 KGHSH and CDR2 LQKENI. This CDR3 spans 15 amino acids. V was cut by 1 base and J by 6 bases, with 13 bases left in between. CDR3 sequence: CASSPQEGRVNEQFF. The DNA of the CDR3 is TGTGCCAGCTCACCACAAGAGGGCCGGGTCAATGAGCAGTTCTTC. The variable domain in full, completed from reference TRBV18 and TRBJ2-1, reads NAGVMQNPRHLVRRRGQEARLRCSPMKGHSHVYWYRQLPEEGLKFMVYLQKENIIDESGMPKERFSAEFPKEGPSILRIQQVVRGDSAAYFCASSPQEGRVNEQFFGPGTRLTVL.

This clone showed up many times. The rearrangement links TRBV6-1 to TRBJ1-4; D is unclear. Germline CDR1 MNHNS, CDR2 SASEGT. CDR3 length equals 13 residues. Trimming removed 8 bases at V and 8 bases at J, with 15 bases between. The CDR3 DNA follows: TGTGCCAGCGGAGGGCGGGGAGGAGAAAAACTGTTTTTT. Translation: CASGGRGGEKLFF.

This rearrangement joins TRBV20-1 to TRBJ2-7; 7 bases agree with TRBD2. Germline-derived CDR1 and CDR2 are DFQATT and SNEGSKA (reference sequence). CDR3 length: 14 residues. With 6 bases clipped from V and 7 bases from J, the junction kept 15 bases outside the gene matches. In nucleotides, the CDR3 is TGCAGTGCCTTCCCCCTAGCGGAGTGGCGTGAGCAGTACTTC. It codes for CSAFPLAEWREQYF.

This clone has a count of ten or more. One end of the junction varies from germline; a read error may be responsible. The chain recombines TRBV11-2 with TRBJ2-1; TRBD2 matches at 8 bases. CDR1 and CDR2 (germline): SGHAT, FQNNGV. CDR3 length: 16 amino acids. The CDR3 DNA is TGTGCCAGCAGCTTATGGAGCGGGGGAAACTACAATGAGCAGTCCTTC. Encoded protein: CASSLWSGGNYNEQSF.

This clone has ten or more counts. The J gene is TRBJ2-7, the V gene TRBV2; D is possibly TRBD1 (6 bases). The V end lost 7 bases, the J end lost 12 bases, and 16 bases lay between the germline ends. This CDR3 is built from 11 residues. Germline V lookup: CDR1 SNHLY, CDR2 FYNNEI. The CDR3 loop reads CASKPEGEWYF. In DNA, the CDR3 is TGTGCCAGCAAACCAGAGGGGGAATGGTACTTC.

The chain combines TRBV5-1 with TRBJ2-2; TRBD1 matches 10 bases. The CDR3 runs 17 residues. The germline gives CDR1 SGHRS, CDR2 YFSETQ. V was pared by 3 bases and J by 6 bases, with 11 bases of the junction left unmatched. CDR3 protein: CASSSGTGVPAAGELFF. CDR3 in DNA: TGCGCCAGCAGCTCCGGGACAGGGGTGCCCGCGGCCGGGGAGCTGTTTTTT.